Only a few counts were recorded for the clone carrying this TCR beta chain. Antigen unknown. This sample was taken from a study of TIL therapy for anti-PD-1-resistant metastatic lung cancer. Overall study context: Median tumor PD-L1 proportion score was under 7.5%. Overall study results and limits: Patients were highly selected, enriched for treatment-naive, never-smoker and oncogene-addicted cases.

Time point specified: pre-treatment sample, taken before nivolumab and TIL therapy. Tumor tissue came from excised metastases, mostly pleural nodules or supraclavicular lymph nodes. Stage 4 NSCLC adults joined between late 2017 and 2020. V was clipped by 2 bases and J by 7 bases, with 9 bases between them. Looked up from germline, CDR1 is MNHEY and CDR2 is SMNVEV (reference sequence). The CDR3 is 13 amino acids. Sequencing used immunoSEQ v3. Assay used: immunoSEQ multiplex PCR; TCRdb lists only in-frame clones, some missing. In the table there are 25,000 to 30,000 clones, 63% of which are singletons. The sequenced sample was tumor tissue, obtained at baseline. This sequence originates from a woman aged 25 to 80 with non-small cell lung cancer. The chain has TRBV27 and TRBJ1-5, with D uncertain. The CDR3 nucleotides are TGTGCCAGCAGTTTAAATGACGGACAGCCCCAGCATTTT. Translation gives CASSLNDGQPQHF.